Detailed here is one TCR beta chain. As yet, its antigen is unknown. Using unique molecular identifiers, the investigators prepared the TCRbeta library. One entry per CDR3 protein, called by TCRdb with MiXCR from the PCR reads. The sample yields roughly 670,000 distinct CDR3 sequences, 10% to 15% seen once. This sample was included in a study of T-cell reconstitution after alpha-beta-depleted transplantation in children. Whole-study findings and limits: There were some patients whose high TCRbeta diversity at day 60 came from surviving recipient T cells and thymic progenitors. The authors attributed T-cell counts and diversity one year after transplant mostly to newly produced T cells.

Material: PBMCs, obtained before TCRalphabeta/CD19-depleted stem cell transplant. The TCR sequence derives from a girl aged 2 to 10 with congenital amegakaryocytic thrombocytopenia, due to receive a stem cell transplant.

The CDR3 nucleotides read TGTGCCAGCAGCCAAAAAACGCTAGCGGAAGTCCAAGAGACCCAGTACTTC. It encodes CASSQKTLAEVQETQYF. The chain joins TRBV3-1 to TRBJ2-5; 7 bases match TRBD2. The germline gives CDR1 LGHDT, CDR2 YNNKEL (reference sequence). There are 17 residues in the CDR3. V shed 2 bases, J shed 1 base, and the junction held 10 bases outside the gene matches.